This T cell receptor beta chain was retrieved from a study of blood T cell repertoires in COVID-19. In the study overall: From T cells, B-cell-depleted T cells, or PBMCs came the material, which was cDNA or gDNA.

The V gene lost 1 base and the J gene lost 10 bases, with 10 bases spanning the gap. The CDR3 extends over 12 amino acids. Germline V gene sequence: CDR1 SNHLY, CDR2 FYNNEI. Profiled with immunoSEQ multiplex PCR; TCRdb holds only in-frame clones, not every one. The sample holds about 290,000 clones, around 88% seen once. Sequencing used peripheral blood. The receptor's source is a middle-aged man with acute or convalescent COVID-19. The V and J genes are TRBV2 and TRBJ1-2, with a weak D call TRBD1 (5 bases). In DNA, the CDR3 is TGTGCCAGCAGTGAAGGGGGCAGTCCCTACACCTTC. It translates to CASSEGGSPYTF.